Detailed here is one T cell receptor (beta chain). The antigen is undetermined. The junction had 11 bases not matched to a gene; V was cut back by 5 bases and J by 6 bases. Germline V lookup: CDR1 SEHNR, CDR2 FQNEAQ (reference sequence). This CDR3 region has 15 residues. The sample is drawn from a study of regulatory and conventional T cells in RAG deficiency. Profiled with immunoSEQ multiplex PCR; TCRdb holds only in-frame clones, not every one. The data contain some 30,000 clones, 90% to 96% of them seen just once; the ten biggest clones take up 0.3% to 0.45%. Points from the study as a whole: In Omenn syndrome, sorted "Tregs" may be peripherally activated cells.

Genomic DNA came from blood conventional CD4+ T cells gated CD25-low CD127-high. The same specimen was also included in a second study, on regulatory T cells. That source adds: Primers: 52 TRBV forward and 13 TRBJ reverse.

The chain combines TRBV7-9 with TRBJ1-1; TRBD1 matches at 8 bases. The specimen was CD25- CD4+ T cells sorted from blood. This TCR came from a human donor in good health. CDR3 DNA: TGTGCCAGCAGCACCATGGACAGGGCCAAGCCTGAAGCTTTCTTT. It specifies CASSTMDRAKPEAFF.